This TCR beta chain emerged from a study of OX40 agonist ivuxolimab in advanced cancers. Context from the whole study: Ivuxolimab was an agonistic, fully human IgG2 monoclonal antibody directed against OX40 (CD134), a costimulatory receptor. Partial responses were achieved by three dose-escalation patients, of whom one had hepatocellular carcinoma and two had cutaneous melanoma. In the dose-escalation cohort, 75% to 90% of patients were male, and the mean age was 60 years with a range of 23 to 79. The purpose of peripheral TCRbeta sequencing was to test whether ivuxolimab changed TCR sequence diversity and led to clonal T-cell expansion. Intravenous ivuxolimab was administered to patients every 2 weeks at six dose levels: 0.01, 0.1, 0.3, 1.5, 3 and 10 mg/kg. Prior anti-PD-1, anti-PD-L1 or anti-CTLA-4 therapy was permitted, and checkpoint inhibitors had been received by roughly two fifths of dose-escalation patients. The monotherapy dose-escalation portion (N ≈ 52 patients) of the phase I ivuxolimab trial is reported in the paper. Among the approximately 54 dose-escalation patients, around 19 had hepatocellular carcinoma, roughly 15 melanoma, 9 renal cell carcinoma and 9 head and neck cancer. Broad study findings and their caveats: In the 0.1-3.0 mg/kg groups, partial responders had among the lowest normalized peripheral clonal expansion, particularly in CD8+ T cells. The antigen specificity of the peripheral T cells that underwent clonal expansion was not determined. At doses of 0.1 to 3.0 mg/kg, clonal expansion of both CD4+ and CD8+ T cells in blood was seen between baseline and week 6. After ivuxolimab, more expanded clones were found on average in CD8+ T cells than in CD4+ T cells. Low levels of normalized T-cell clonal expansion were also seen in some nonresponding patients.

Per the germline V gene, SGDLS is the CDR1 and YYNGEE is the CDR2. From its cysteine to its phenylalanine, the CDR3 spans 18 amino acids. The CDR3 DNA has 54 bases and is translated from base 1. From V the trimming removes 1 base and from J it removes 0 bases, while the gene matches leave 11 bases of the junction unaccounted for. To sequence the TCRbeta CDR3 region, genomic DNA was isolated from the sorted cells. TCRbeta CDR3 regions were sequenced using the immunoSEQ Assay. Here the immuneACCESS table is served through TCRdb, limited to in-frame sequences with V and J called. Missing clones are a known gap in these copies; in checked studies unresolved V genes cover under half, and the rest lacks a known reason. The sample table lists 100,000 to 150,000 clones, around 92% of them with a count of one. The ten largest clones represent roughly 0.8% of the sample. Patients with a history of autoimmune disease or receiving systemic immunosuppression were excluded from the trial. In every dose cohort, peripheral blood was drawn for TCR sequencing at baseline, cycle 4 day 1, and cycle 7 day 1. Samples came from an open-label, multicenter, first-in-human phase I dose-escalation trial of ivuxolimab. Adults with locally advanced or metastatic head and neck squamous cell, hepatocellular, melanoma or renal cell carcinoma were enrolled in the trial. Before TCR sequencing, CD4+ T cells and CD8+ T cells were sorted from peripheral blood as separate populations.

As to this clone: This receptor's antigen is unknown. No quality values exist for individual bases; no much larger clone is one base distant.

Rearrangement joined TRBV9 to TRBJ2-7; TRBD2 fits 9 bases in the junction. The TCR sequence derives from an adult with an advanced solid tumor such as melanoma, head and neck, liver or kidney cancer. The sequencing here drew on CD4+ or CD8+ T cells sorted from blood, taken in a trial of the OX40 agonist ivuxolimab. The DNA reads TGTGCCAGCAGCGTAACCCCGGGACTAGCAGCCGGCTCCTACGAGCAGTACTTC. This sequence encodes CASSVTPGLAAGSYEQYF.